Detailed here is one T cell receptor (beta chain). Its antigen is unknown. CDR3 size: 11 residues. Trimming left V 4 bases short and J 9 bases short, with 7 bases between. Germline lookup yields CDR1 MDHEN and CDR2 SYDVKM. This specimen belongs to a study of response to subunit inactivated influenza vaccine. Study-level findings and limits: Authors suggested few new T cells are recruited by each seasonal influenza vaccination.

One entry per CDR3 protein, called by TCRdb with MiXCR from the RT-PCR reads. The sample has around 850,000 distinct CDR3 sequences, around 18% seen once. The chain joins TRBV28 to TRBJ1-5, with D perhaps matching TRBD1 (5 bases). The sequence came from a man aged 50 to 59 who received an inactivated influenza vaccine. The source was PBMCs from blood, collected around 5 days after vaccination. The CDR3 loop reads CASSSTGPQHF. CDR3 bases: TGTGCCAGCAGTTCTACAGGGCCCCAGCATTTT.